This passage covers 27 T cell receptor beta chains from one sample sequenced in a study of CD8 T cells in ankylosing spondylitis. General study findings and limits: What appeared characteristic of ankylosing spondylitis blood was a TCR beta motif of several highly homologous variants.

Each CDR3 protein gets one entry after TCRdb re-called the 5' RACE reads with MiXCR. The sample shows about 390,000 distinct CDR3 sequences, about 20% of them seen only once. Antigen specificity for these receptors is unknown. Material: blood, either unsorted or a sorted T cell fraction (not recorded which). All receptors come from a male donor with ankylosing spondylitis.

This clonotype was recorded many times. The gene calls are TRBV14 and TRBJ2-1; D is possibly TRBD2 (5 bases). The CDR3 runs 16 residues. V lost 0 bases and J lost 5, with 14 bases in between. Germline CDR1 and CDR2: SGHDN and FVKESK. The CDR3 DNA is TGTGCCAGCAGCCAAGATCTCCCCCAGCGGCACAATGAGCAGTTCTTC. It translates to CASSQDLPQRHNEQFF. The variable domain in full, with the rest retrieved from reference TRBV14 and TRBJ2-1, is EAGVTQFPSHSVIEKGQTVTLRCDPISGHDNLYWYRRVMGKEIKFLLHFVKESKQDESGMPNNRFLAERTGGTYSTLKVQPAELEDSGVYFCASSQDLPQRHNEQFFGPGTRLTVL.

The V call is TRBV7-9, the J call TRBJ2-1, with a weak D call TRBD2 (5 bases). CDR3 length equals 16 residues. Germline assignment: CDR1 SEHNR and CDR2 FQNEAQ (reference sequence). The V gene lost 7 bases and the J gene lost 6 bases, with 22 bases spanning the gap. In DNA form, the CDR3 reads TGTGCCAGCACACCTTCGGACTCCCGTTGGGGCAATGAGCAGTTCTTC. Translating it yields CASTPSDSRWGNEQFF.

This clonotype occurred once. This sequence joins TRBV15 and TRBJ2-4; TRBD2 agrees at 9 bases. The V gene's germline CDR1 is LNHNV and CDR2 YYDKDF (reference sequence). The CDR3 has 14 amino acids. V dropped 3 bases and J dropped 10; count of bases not matched to a gene: 7. The CDR3 DNA reads TGTGCCACCAGCAGGGGGCTTAGCGGGAGAATTCAGTACTTC. This sequence encodes CATSRGLSGRIQYF.

CDR3 DNA sequence: TGCAGCGTGGTACCGGGACTAGCTTGGGATGAGCAGTTCTTC. This gives the protein CSVVPGLAWDEQFF. V usage is TRBV29-1 and J usage is TRBJ2-1; 9 nucleotides line up with TRBD2. Unmatched junction bases numbered 11, after V lost 6 bases and J lost 8 bases. The germline CDR1 and CDR2 sequences are SQVTM and ANQGSEA. This CDR3 comprises 14 residues.

V and J are TRBV6-2 or TRBV6-3 and TRBJ2-3; TRBD2 matches 9 bases. The V gene end was trimmed by 0 bases and the J gene end by 2 bases; junction bases not matched to a gene: 9. CDR1 and CDR2 from the germline V gene are MNHEY and SVGEGT. CDR3 length: 18 amino acids. In DNA form, the CDR3 reads TGTGCCAGCAGTTACTCGGTTACAGCGGGAGGAGACACAGATACGCAGTATTTT. Its protein is CASSYSVTAGGDTDTQYF.

This clonotype showed up just a few times. The V gene is TRBV7-2, the J gene TRBJ1-4; D is ambiguous. Trimming took 5 bases from V and 0 from J, leaving 13 bases between them. This CDR3 has 16 residues. Germline CDR1 is SGHTA and CDR2 is FQGNSA. CDR3 sequence reads: CASSLREPSTNEKLFF. CDR3 nucleotides: TGTGCCAGCAGCCTCCGGGAACCCTCAACTAATGAAAAACTGTTTTTT.

The rearrangement links TRBV20-1 to TRBJ2-1; 10 bases are shared with TRBD2. CDR3 length equals 17 residues. From germline, CDR1 is DFQATT and CDR2 SNEGSKA (reference sequence). With V trimmed by 5 bases and J by 6 bases, 16 bases remained unmatched. CDR3: CSAFNAPGLATFNEQFF. CDR3 nucleotides: TGCAGTGCTTTCAATGCACCGGGACTAGCGACCTTCAATGAGCAGTTCTTC.

This clonotype appeared many times. The rearrangement links TRBV5-1 to TRBJ2-7; 9 nucleotides match TRBD1. The CDR3 contains 13 residues. CDR1 is SGHRS and CDR2 is YFSETQ in the germline V gene. The J segment lost 2 bases and the V segment lost 4 bases, leaving 1 base of the junction unmatched. CDR3 loop: CASSRDRAYEQYF. For the CDR3, the DNA is TGCGCCAGCAGCCGGGACAGGGCCTACGAGCAGTACTTC.

The genes are TRBV5-1 and TRBJ1-5, with D hard to call. The germline V and J ends were trimmed by 0 bases and 7 bases, with 11 bases remaining between them. The germline V gene encodes CDR1 SGHRS and CDR2 YFSETQ. The CDR3 length is 14 residues. CDR3 nucleotide sequence: TGCGCCAGCAGCTTGGGTTGGGCGGGGCAGCCCCAGCATTTT. It codes for CASSLGWAGQPQHF.

The rearrangement joins TRBV20-1 to TRBJ1-6, with 9 positions matching TRBD1. The V gene end was trimmed by 7 bases and the J gene end by 7 bases; junction bases not matched to a gene: 8. This CDR3 has 14 residues. Germline V gene data show CDR1 as DFQATT and CDR2 as SNEGSKA (reference sequence). Here the CDR3 reads CSGPQGADNSPLHF. The CDR3 DNA reads as TGCAGTGGGCCACAGGGGGCCGACAATTCACCCCTCCACTTT.

This clonotype has only a few counts. CDR3 DNA sequence: TGCAGTGCTAGGGTTCAGGGGGGGCCCTACGAGCAGTACTTC. It translates to CSARVQGGPYEQYF. The V gene is TRBV20-1, the J gene TRBJ2-7; the D call may be TRBD1 or TRBD2 (7 bases each). CDR1 and CDR2 from the germline V gene are DFQATT and SNEGSKA (reference sequence). Trimming removed 3 bases from V and 2 bases from J, with 14 bases in between. This CDR3 contains 14 residues.

This clonotype turned up a few times. CDR3 in amino acids: CASSRSDTQYF. The CDR3 bases are TGTGCCAGCAGCAGGTCAGATACGCAGTATTTT. V is TRBV6-5 and J is TRBJ2-3; D is ambiguous. The germline V and J ends were trimmed by 6 bases and 4 bases, with 5 bases remaining between them. The CDR3 contains 11 residues. Germline V gives CDR1 MNHEY, CDR2 SVGAGI.

This chain links TRBV7-9 with TRBJ1-1; perhaps TRBD1 as D (5 bases). V was pared by 1 base and J by 4 bases, with 13 bases between. The CDR3 is 15 amino acids. Looked up from germline, CDR1 is SEHNR and CDR2 is FQNEAQ (reference sequence). The CDR3 bases are TGTGCCAGCAGCTTAGTATTGAGGGGAAGCACTGAAGCTTTCTTT. Translation gives CASSLVLRGSTEAFF.

This clonotype was observed many times. The chain carries TRBV6-2 or TRBV6-3 and TRBJ2-3, with 9 bases fitting TRBD2. The CDR3 is 17 amino acids. The germline gives CDR1 MNHEY, CDR2 SVGEGT. Unmatched junction bases numbered 10, after V lost 2 bases and J lost 4 bases. The CDR3: CASSYPTRGRESDTQYF. CDR3 bases: TGTGCCAGCAGTTACCCGACCCGCGGGAGGGAGTCAGATACGCAGTATTTT.

The chain joins TRBV12-3 or TRBV12-4 to TRBJ2-7, with D perhaps TRBD1 (5 bases). V was trimmed by 2 bases and J by 6 bases, leaving 8 bases between them. The CDR3 consists of 12 residues. The DNA of the CDR3 is TGTGCCAGCAGTTTAAGGGGCAGCGAGCAGTACTTC. Translation gives CASSLRGSEQYF.

J is TRBJ2-2 and V is TRBV3-1; no reliable D call. V was cut by 2 bases and J by 5 bases, with 3 bases left in between. Germline values: CDR1 LGHDT, CDR2 YNNKEL (reference sequence). This CDR3 has 12 residues. The CDR3, as DNA: TGTGCCAGCAGCCAACGGACCGGGGAGCTGTTTTTT. Its translation is CASSQRTGELFF.

This chain uses TRBV29-1 with TRBJ2-5; D is uncertain. V dropped 4 bases and J dropped 4 bases, with 16 bases sitting between them. The V gene's germline CDR1 is SQVTM and CDR2 ANQGSEA. This CDR3 has 14 amino acids. This chain's CDR3 is CSVVRRVPGETQYF. CDR3 in DNA: TGCAGCGTTGTGCGACGGGTCCCAGGAGAGACCCAGTACTTC.

The chain is built from TRBV21-1 and TRBJ2-1; TRBD2, as called in the table, went unchecked against the DNA. TRBV21-1 is annotated as a pseudogene. The CDR3 loop spans 16 amino acids. CDR3 amino acids: CASSTRTSGRFYEQFF. CDR3 in DNA: TGTGCCAGCAGCACCAGGACTAGCGGGAGATTCTATGAGCAGTTCTTC.

The chain joins TRBV2 to TRBJ1-6, with a possible D match to TRBD1 (5 bases). V gave up 2 bases and J gave up 4 bases, with 12 bases separating them. Germline CDR1 SNHLY, CDR2 FYNNEI. The CDR3 is 16 residues long. In DNA, the CDR3 is TGTGCCAGCAGTGAAATTACGGGACGGTATAATTCACCCCTCCACTTT. This sequence encodes CASSEITGRYNSPLHF.

This sequence joins TRBV6-1 and TRBJ1-1; D possibly corresponds to TRBD1 (5 bases). This CDR3 contains 14 residues. The germline CDR1 and CDR2 sequences are MNHNS and SASEGT. The V end lost 6 bases, the J end lost 4 bases, and 15 bases lay between the germline ends. CDR3 amino acids: CASRTLGRSTEAFF. The CDR3 nucleotides are TGTGCCAGCAGGACCTTGGGACGAAGCACTGAAGCTTTCTTT.

This chain links TRBV6-1 with TRBJ2-2, with 10 bases fitting TRBD1. The V gene's germline CDR1 is MNHNS and CDR2 SASEGT. Unmatched junction bases numbered 13, after V lost 7 bases and J lost 5 bases. The CDR3 runs to 17 residues. The CDR3 reads CASTLTLDRGWTGELFF. The CDR3 coding sequence is TGTGCCAGCACCTTAACCCTGGACAGGGGGTGGACCGGGGAGCTGTTTTTT.

This clonotype was recorded at least ten times. The rearrangement links TRBV5-1 to TRBJ2-1, with TRBD1 identical over 8 bases. Per the germline V gene, CDR1 is SGHRS and CDR2 is YFSETQ. This CDR3 spans 16 amino acids. Trimming removed 2 bases from V and 5 bases from J; junction bases left unmatched: 9. As DNA, the CDR3 is TGCGCCAGCAGCTTAGGCGAGGACAGGGTAAACAATGAGCAGTTCTTC. Translating gives CASSLGEDRVNNEQFF.

The chain carries TRBV10-3 and TRBJ1-2; 10 nucleotides agree with TRBD1. Germline CDR1 ENHRY, CDR2 SYGVKD. This CDR3 has 13 amino acids. The V gene end was trimmed by 7 bases and the J gene end by 8 bases; junction bases not matched to a gene: 7. For the CDR3, the DNA is TGTGCCATCACTACCGGGACAGGGGAGGGCTACACCTTC. Residues: CAITTGTGEGYTF.

This clonotype was found a few times. This rearrangement joins TRBV4-2 to TRBJ2-7; D not resolved. Trimming took 0 bases from V and 2 from J, leaving 8 bases between them. CDR1 is LGHNA and CDR2 is YNFKEQ in the germline V gene. The CDR3 covers 14 residues. CDR3 coding DNA: TGTGCCAGCAGCCAAGATCGCCAGGCCTACGAGCAGTACTTC. Protein: CASSQDRQAYEQYF.

This rearrangement joins TRBV5-1 to TRBJ2-7; perhaps TRBD1 as D (5 bases). The CDR3 has 15 residues. V lost 0 bases and J lost 4, with 14 bases in between. CDR1 SGHRS and CDR2 YFSETQ come from the germline V gene. The CDR3 loop reads CASSLGGGAVYEQYF. The CDR3 region has the DNA TGCGCCAGCAGCTTGGGTGGTGGGGCGGTGTACGAGCAGTACTTC.

This clonotype came up a few times. The chain joins TRBV12-3 or TRBV12-4 to TRBJ1-1; TRBD1 matches 9 bases. This CDR3 comprises 15 residues. V gave up 5 bases and J gave up 6 bases; unmatched junction bases: 10. The CDR3 sequence is CASSRPGQGISEAFF. The DNA of the CDR3 is TGTGCCAGCAGTCGCCCGGGACAGGGAATTTCTGAAGCTTTCTTT.

CDR3 coding DNA: TGCAGCGGCGCAGGATCCTCTGGAAACACCATATATTTT. Its translation is CSGAGSSGNTIYF. The chain links TRBV29-1 to TRBJ1-3; D unclear. Per the germline V gene, CDR1 is SQVTM and CDR2 is ANQGSEA. V gave up 7 bases and J gave up 0 bases, with 10 bases separating them. The CDR3 has 13 amino acids.